Below are 32 T cell receptor beta chains sequenced from a single sample in a study of cytomegalovirus exposure and HLA in healthy donors. Primers included in the PCR were 60 Vbeta and 13 Jbeta primers. Sequencing was performed with immunoSEQ multiplex PCR; in TCRdb, only in-frame clones are kept and a portion is missing. The table shows about 72,000 clones, with approximately 70% occurring only once. The material sequenced was PBMCs. These receptors all come from a man aged 35 to 55 in good health and CMV-seropositive.

This chain uses TRBV28 with TRBJ1-2, with D possibly TRBD1 on 6 matching bases. The germline CDR1 and CDR2 sequences are MDHEN and SYDVKM. V lost 5 bases and J 8 bases, leaving 12 bases between the germline ends. CDR3 length equals 12 residues. The CDR3 nucleotides read TGTGCCAGCAGTACCAGGGGCCGCGGCTACACCTTC. It encodes CASSTRGRGYTF.

V usage is TRBV18 and J usage is TRBJ2-1; the match to TRBD2 covers 10 bases. The CDR3 is 15 residues long. Trimming at V came to 7 bases and at J to 4 bases, leaving 7 bases not matched to a gene. Germline CDR1 reads KGHSH; CDR2 reads LQKENI. Written as DNA, the CDR3 is TGTGCCAGCTACCCGCTAGCGGGAGATTACAATGAGCAGTTCTTC. It codes for CASYPLAGDYNEQFF.

As DNA, the CDR3 is TGTGCCAGCAGTCCTACGGGGGGGGGCAATCAGCCCCAGCATTTT. Protein product: CASSPTGGGNQPQHF. The genes are TRBV28 and TRBJ1-5, with a tentative D call TRBD1 (5 bases). V shed 5 bases and J shed 2 bases, with 13 bases lying between them. The CDR3 sequence is 15 residues long. Germline CDR1 is MDHEN and CDR2 is SYDVKM.

This clone was detected only a few times. V is TRBV19 and J is TRBJ1-5; D gene uncertain. V lost 4 bases and J lost 3, with 10 bases in between. The germline V gene encodes CDR1 LNHDA and CDR2 SQIVND (reference sequence). This CDR3 is built from 14 residues. CDR3 nucleotides: TGTGCCAGTAGTAATCCGGGAAACAATCAGCCCCAGCATTTT. It translates to CASSNPGNNQPQHF. Looking up the rest from reference TRBV19 and TRBJ1-5 gives the full variable domain: DGGITQSPKYLFRKEGQNVTLSCEQNLNHDAMYWYRQDPGQGLRLIYYSQIVNDFQKGDIAEGYSVSREKKESFPLTVTSAQKNPTAFYLCASSNPGNNQPQHFGDGTRLSIL.

The V call is TRBV6-6, the J call TRBJ2-5; no clear D gene. Germline V CDR1 and CDR2: MNHNY, SVGAGI (reference sequence). CDR3 length: 12 residues. V lost 4 bases to trimming and J lost 5 bases, with 8 bases between them. CDR3 DNA sequence: TGTGCCAGCAGTTGGTCCAGGGAGACCCAGTACTTC. The encoded protein is CASSWSRETQYF.

V gene TRBV2 combines with J gene TRBJ1-5; possible D gene TRBD1, 5 bases. CDR3 length equals 13 residues. The germline gives CDR1 SNHLY, CDR2 FYNNEI. The ends were cut back, 10 bases at V and 4 bases at J, with 14 bases in the middle. The CDR3 DNA is TGTGCCACCTCCCCCGACAGAAATCAGCCCCAGCATTTT. The encoded protein is CATSPDRNQPQHF. Full variable domain (outside the CDR3, taken from reference TRBV2 and TRBJ1-5): EPEVTQTPSHQVTQMGQEVILRCVPISNHLYFYWYRQILGQKVEFLVSFYNNEISEKSEIFDDQFSVERPDGSNFTLKIRSTKLEDSAMYFCATSPDRNQPQHFGDGTRLSIL.

The count of this clone is one. V gene TRBV10-2 combines with J gene TRBJ2-2; D might be TRBD1 (7 bases). In germline, CDR1 is WSHSY, CDR2 SAAADI. This CDR3 spans 14 amino acids. With 6 bases removed from V and 3 bases from J, the gap between germline ends came to 11 bases. The CDR3 protein is CASSAGGHTGELFF. DNA of the CDR3: TGCGCCAGCAGCGCAGGGGGGCACACCGGGGAGCTGTTTTTT.

The rearrangement joins TRBV30 to TRBJ1-1, with D perhaps matching TRBD1 (5 bases). V was shortened by 3 bases and J by 1 base, with 15 bases between the two germline ends. In germline, CDR1 is GTSNPN, CDR2 SVGIG (reference sequence). This CDR3 has 15 residues. The CDR3 loop is CAWSRGRAGNTEAFF. For the CDR3, the DNA is TGTGCCTGGAGCCGGGGGAGGGCTGGGAACACTGAAGCTTTCTTT.

V is TRBV5-1 and J is TRBJ2-5; tentatively, D is TRBD2 (6 bases). The assigned J gene may be wrong: the sequence end matches TRBJ2-7 better. This CDR3 spans 13 amino acids. The V gene's germline CDR1 is SGHRS and CDR2 YFSETQ. CDR3 in amino acids: CASSLIGGGEQYF. In DNA, the CDR3 is TGCGCCAGCAGCTTGATCGGGGGAGGCGAGCAGTACTTC.

This clone was found a few times. The rearrangement links TRBV21-1 to TRBJ2-7; the listed D gene, TRBD2, was not tested against the DNA. TRBV21-1 is a documented pseudogene. This CDR3 region has 15 residues. The CDR3 reads CASTPQRGKSYEQYF. The CDR3 bases are TGTGCCAGCACCCCGCAGCGGGGCAAATCCTACGAGCAGTACTTC.

The CDR3 DNA reads TGTGCCAGCAGTGAATTTTTTGGCGGGACAGTCTATGGCTACACCTTC. It encodes CASSEFFGGTVYGYTF. The rearrangement joins TRBV25-1 to TRBJ1-2; 7 bases fit TRBD1. Per germline, CDR1 MGHDK and CDR2 SYGVNS. J gave up 4 bases and V 1 base, and 9 bases lay outside the gene matches. The CDR3 consists of 16 residues.

V gene TRBV5-4 combines with J gene TRBJ2-2; TRBD2 might be the D (6 bases). Germline CDR1 SGHNT, CDR2 YYREEE (reference sequence). The CDR3 contains 15 residues. Trimming took 4 bases from V and 4 from J, leaving 14 bases between them. For the CDR3, the DNA is TGTGCCAGCAGCCCCCCCGGGGGAAGCACCGGGGAGCTGTTTTTT. Its protein product is CASSPPGGSTGELFF.

This clone was seen only once. Other DNA sequences in the sample encode the same CDR3. The chain joins TRBV2 to TRBJ1-6; D gene unclear. Germline CDR1 and CDR2: SNHLY and FYNNEI. The germline V and J ends were trimmed by 8 bases and 0 bases, with 5 bases remaining between them. The CDR3 runs 13 residues. This CDR3 reads CASGSSYNSPLHF. The CDR3 DNA follows: TGTGCCAGCGGGAGCTCCTATAATTCACCCCTCCACTTT.

The V call is TRBV9, the J call TRBJ2-3; 9 bases agree with TRBD2. J lost 2 bases, V lost 0 bases, and 7 bases had no gene match. Germline CDR1 is SGDLS and CDR2 is YYNGEE. This CDR3 is built from 17 residues. CDR3 bases: TGTGCCAGCAGCGTAGCCGCAGGACTAGCGCTCACAGATACGCAGTATTTT. Amino acids: CASSVAAGLALTDTQYF.

As regards this clone: The junction does not match germline at one end; this may be a read error. The same CDR3 is also encoded by other DNA sequences in this sample. The V gene is TRBV6-6, the J gene TRBJ1-6; 9 nucleotides line up with TRBD1. The germline gives CDR1 MNHNY, CDR2 SVGAGI (reference sequence). The CDR3 spans 15 residues. This chain's CDR3 is CASRPPGQGNSPLHF. In nucleotides, the CDR3 is TGTGCCAGCAGACCCCCGGGACAGGGTAATTCCCCCCTCCACTTT.

This clone was seen a handful of times. The chain links TRBV5-6 to TRBJ2-5, with 8 bases that match TRBD1. The DNA end lines up better with TRBJ2-7; the J call may be wrong. The CDR3 runs to 16 residues. CDR1 and CDR2 from the germline V gene are SGHDT and YYEEEE. The CDR3 DNA reads as TGTGCCAGCAGCTCCTGGACAGGGATGGGATCCTACGAGCAGTACTTC. Translation gives CASSSWTGMGSYEQYF.

The CDR3 DNA reads TGTGCCAGCAGCCCACAGGGGGCTGGTAAGCAAGAGACCCAGTACTTC. It specifies CASSPQGAGKQETQYF. The chain combines TRBV5-4 with TRBJ2-5; 9 bases are a match to TRBD1. The CDR3 runs 16 residues. Trimming cost V 4 bases and J 2 bases; bases outside gene matches: 9. Looked up from germline, CDR1 is SGHNT and CDR2 is YYREEE (reference sequence).

A few counts support this clone. This rearrangement joins TRBV19 to TRBJ1-1, with TRBD1 identical over 11 bases. After removal of 5 bases from V and 1 base from J, the junction contained 3 bases not matched to a gene. The CDR3 sequence is 15 residues long. The germline gives CDR1 LNHDA, CDR2 SQIVND (reference sequence). The CDR3 sequence is CASSLGQGANTEAFF. The CDR3 DNA is TGTGCCAGTAGTCTAGGACAGGGGGCGAACACTGAAGCTTTCTTT.

This chain links TRBV4-3 with TRBJ1-6; a weak D match, TRBD1 (5 bases). Germline values: CDR1 LGHNA, CDR2 YSLEER. V lost 4 bases and J 8 bases, leaving 18 bases between the germline ends. The length of the CDR3 is 16 residues. The CDR3, as DNA: TGCGCCAGCAGCCGGGGCTTAGGCCCGGTGGATTCACCCCTCCACTTT. Protein product: CASSRGLGPVDSPLHF.

The sample holds a few counts of this clone. The chain employs TRBV14 and TRBJ1-6; D might be TRBD1 (6 bases). The germline gives CDR1 SGHDN, CDR2 FVKESK. The CDR3 is made up of 13 amino acids. The germline V and J ends were trimmed by 8 bases and 11 bases, with 16 bases remaining between them. DNA of the CDR3: TGTGCCAGCCAACAGGGAAGGAACGCACCCCTCCACTTT. Amino acids: CASQQGRNAPLHF.

In this sample, this clone turned up a few times. The junction does not match germline at one end; this may be a read error. The chain recombines TRBV11-3 with TRBJ1-1; TRBD1 agrees at 7 bases. Germline values: CDR1 SGHNT, CDR2 YENEEA. The CDR3 extends over 14 amino acids. CDR3 sequence: CASSPRGANAEAFF. The CDR3, as DNA: TGTGCCAGCAGCCCCAGGGGGGCGAACGCTGAAGCTTTCTTT.

V is TRBV5-8 and J is TRBJ1-4; the match to TRBD1 covers 8 bases. CDR3 length equals 15 residues. Looked up from germline, CDR1 is SGHTS and CDR2 is YDEGEE. J gave up 7 bases and V 4 bases, and 9 bases lay outside the gene matches. CDR3 in DNA: TGTGCCAGCAGCGTCCAGGGGGCTGCTCGTGAAAAACTGTTTTTT. Protein product: CASSVQGAAREKLFF. Drawing the rest from reference TRBV5-8 and TRBJ1-4, the complete variable domain is EAGVTQSPTHLIKTRGQQATLRCSPISGHTSVYWYQQALGLGLQFLLWYDEGEERNRGNFPPRFSGRQFPNYSSELNVNALELEDSALYLCASSVQGAAREKLFFGSGTQLSVL.

This clone was counted only a few times. CDR3 sequence: CASSSGTTLYNEQFF. The CDR3 DNA is TGTGCCAGCTCATCCGGGACAACCCTTTACAATGAGCAGTTCTTC. The chain has TRBV18 and TRBJ2-1; possible D gene TRBD1, 6 bases. This CDR3 is built from 15 residues. V was cut by 5 bases and J by 4 bases, with 15 bases left in between. CDR1 is KGHSH and CDR2 is LQKENI in the germline V gene.

The V call is TRBV6-6, the J call TRBJ2-4, with TRBD1 as a possible D gene (5 bases). The length of the CDR3 is 16 residues. Deletions cut 2 bases from V and 4 bases from J, with 15 bases between. Germline assignment: CDR1 MNHNY and CDR2 SVGAGI (reference sequence). This CDR3 is CASSYGELRTKNIQYF. The CDR3 bases are TGTGCCAGCAGTTACGGAGAGTTAAGGACAAAAAACATTCAGTACTTC.

This clone came up a few times. The V and J genes are TRBV4-1 and TRBJ2-3, with D tentatively TRBD2 (6 bases). The CDR3 sequence is 14 residues long. Trimming left V 1 base short and J 7 bases short, with 12 bases between. Germline V gene data show CDR1 as MGHRA and CDR2 as YSYEKL. CDR3 DNA: TGCGCCAGCAGCCAAGTGTCGGGGGATCATACGCAGTATTTT. This sequence encodes CASSQVSGDHTQYF.

This clone came up a few times. This CDR3 is CASRREGENEKLFF. DNA for the CDR3: TGCGCCAGCCGACGGGAGGGAGAAAATGAAAAACTGTTTTTT. V gene TRBV4-1 combines with J gene TRBJ1-4; no firm D call. In germline, CDR1 is MGHRA, CDR2 YSYEKL. This CDR3 contains 14 residues. The V end was cut by 8 bases, the J end by 5 bases, with 15 bases between.

The chain's CDR3 is CASSLGTAAVNTEAFF. For the CDR3, the DNA is TGTGCCAGCAGTTTAGGGACAGCAGCGGTGAACACTGAAGCTTTCTTT. The V gene is TRBV28, the J gene TRBJ1-1; 7 nucleotides match TRBD1. The CDR3 consists of 16 residues. J was trimmed by 0 bases and V by 2 bases; bases with no gene match: 6. Germline V gives CDR1 MDHEN, CDR2 SYDVKM.

V is TRBV7-9 and J is TRBJ2-6, with D unclear. With 3 bases removed from V and 3 bases from J, the gap between germline ends came to 9 bases. The CDR3 consists of 15 residues. The V gene's germline CDR1 is SEHNR and CDR2 FQNEAQ (reference sequence). CDR3 residues: CASSLLVGGANVLTF. CDR3 nucleotides: TGTGCCAGCAGCTTGCTAGTGGGTGGGGCCAACGTCCTGACTTTC.

The V call is TRBV28, the J call TRBJ2-3; D possibly corresponds to TRBD1 (5 bases). The germline gives CDR1 MDHEN, CDR2 SYDVKM. The CDR3 has 15 amino acids. V lost 2 bases, J lost 1 base, and 10 bases lay in between. The CDR3 sequence: CASSLDGAGTDTQYF. The CDR3 DNA reads TGTGCCAGCAGTTTAGATGGGGCGGGCACAGATACGCAGTATTTT.

The rearrangement uses TRBV27 and TRBJ1-1, with D perhaps matching TRBD1 (6 bases). The CDR3 has 13 residues. CDR1 is MNHEY, CDR2 SMNVEV, per germline (reference sequence). V lost 5 bases, J lost 5 bases, and 12 bases lay in between. This CDR3 reads CASSIYRETEAFF. The CDR3, as DNA: TGTGCCAGCAGTATATACAGGGAGACTGAAGCTTTCTTT.

The chain recombines TRBV4-1 with TRBJ1-6; TRBD1 aligns across 8 bases. V dropped 3 bases and J dropped 13; count of bases not matched to a gene: 5. The length of the CDR3 is 13 residues. Germline V gene sequence: CDR1 MGHRA, CDR2 YSYEKL. The CDR3 nucleotides are TGCGCCAGCAGCCAGACAGGGGTTGCTCCCCTCCACTTT. It codes for CASSQTGVAPLHF.

This clone occurred a few times. The chain carries TRBV6-5 and TRBJ1-1; unclear D gene. The CDR3 covers 12 residues. Between the trimmed V and J ends, which lost 9 bases and 1 base, there was a span of 9 bases. CDR1 and CDR2 (germline): MNHEY, SVGAGI. Written as DNA, the CDR3 is TGTGCCAGTACAGACCCGAACACTGAAGCTTTCTTT. Protein sequence: CASTDPNTEAFF.